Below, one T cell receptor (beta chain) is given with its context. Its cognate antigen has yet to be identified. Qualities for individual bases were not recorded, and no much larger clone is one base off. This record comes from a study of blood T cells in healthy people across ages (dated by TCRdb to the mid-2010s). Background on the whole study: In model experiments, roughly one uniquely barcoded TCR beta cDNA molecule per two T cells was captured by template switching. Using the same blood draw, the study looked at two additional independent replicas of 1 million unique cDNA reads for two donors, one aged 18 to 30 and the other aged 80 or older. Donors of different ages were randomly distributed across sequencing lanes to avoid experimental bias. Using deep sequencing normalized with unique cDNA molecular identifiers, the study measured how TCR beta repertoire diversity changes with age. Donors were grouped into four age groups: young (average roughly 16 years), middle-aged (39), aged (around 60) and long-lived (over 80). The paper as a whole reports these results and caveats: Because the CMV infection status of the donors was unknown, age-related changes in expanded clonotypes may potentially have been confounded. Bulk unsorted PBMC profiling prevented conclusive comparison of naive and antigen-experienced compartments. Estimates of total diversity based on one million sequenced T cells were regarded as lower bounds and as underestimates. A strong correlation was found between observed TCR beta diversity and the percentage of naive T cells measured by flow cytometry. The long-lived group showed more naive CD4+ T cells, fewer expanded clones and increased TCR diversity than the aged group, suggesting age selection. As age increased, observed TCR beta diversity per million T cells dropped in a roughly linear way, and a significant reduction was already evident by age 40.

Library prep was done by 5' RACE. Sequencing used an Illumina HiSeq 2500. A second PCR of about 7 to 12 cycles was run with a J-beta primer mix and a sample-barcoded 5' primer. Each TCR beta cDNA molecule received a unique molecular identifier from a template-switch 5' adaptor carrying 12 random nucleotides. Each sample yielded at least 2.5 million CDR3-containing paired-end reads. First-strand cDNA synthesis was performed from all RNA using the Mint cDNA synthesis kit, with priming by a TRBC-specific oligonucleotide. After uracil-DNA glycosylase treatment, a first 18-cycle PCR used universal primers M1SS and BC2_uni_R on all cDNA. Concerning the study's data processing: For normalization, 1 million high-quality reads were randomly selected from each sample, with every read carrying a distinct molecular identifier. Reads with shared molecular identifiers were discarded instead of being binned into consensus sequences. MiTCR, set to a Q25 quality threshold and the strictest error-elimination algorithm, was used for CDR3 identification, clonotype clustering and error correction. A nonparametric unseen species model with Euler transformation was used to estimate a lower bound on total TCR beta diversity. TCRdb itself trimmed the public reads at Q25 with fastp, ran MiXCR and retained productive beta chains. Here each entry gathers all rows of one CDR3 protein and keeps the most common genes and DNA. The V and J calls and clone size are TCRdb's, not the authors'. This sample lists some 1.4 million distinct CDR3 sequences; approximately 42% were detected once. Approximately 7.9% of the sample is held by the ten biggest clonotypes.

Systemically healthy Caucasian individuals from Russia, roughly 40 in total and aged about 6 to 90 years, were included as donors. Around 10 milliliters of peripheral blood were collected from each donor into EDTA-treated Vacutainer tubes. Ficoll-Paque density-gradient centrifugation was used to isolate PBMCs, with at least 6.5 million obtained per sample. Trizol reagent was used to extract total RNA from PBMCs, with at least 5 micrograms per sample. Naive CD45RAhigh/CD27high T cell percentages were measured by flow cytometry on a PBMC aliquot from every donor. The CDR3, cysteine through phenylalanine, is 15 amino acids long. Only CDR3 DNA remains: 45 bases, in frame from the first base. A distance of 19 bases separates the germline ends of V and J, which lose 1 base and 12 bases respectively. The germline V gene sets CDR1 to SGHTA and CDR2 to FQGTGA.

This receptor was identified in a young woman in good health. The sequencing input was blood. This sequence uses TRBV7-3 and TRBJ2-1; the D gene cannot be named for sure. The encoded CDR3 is CASSLNVGSTDTQFF. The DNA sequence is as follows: TGTGCCAGCAGCTTAAATGTGGGCTCCACAGATACGCAGTTCTTC.